The rows below give T cell receptor beta chains drawn from one sample of a study of blood T cell repertoires in COVID-19. The table came from immunoSEQ multiplex PCR; TCRdb's copy has only in-frame clones and leaves some out. Altogether 200,000 to 300,000 clones are present, 80% to 95% being singletons, with the ten largest covering just over 2.5%. The sample comprised peripheral blood. All receptors derive from a person aged 18-30 years with COVID-19, enrolled during active disease. The CDR3 runs from the conserved cysteine through the conserved F or W. Fields, in order: V gene, J gene, D gene, clone size, CDR3 DNA, CDR3 protein. The D gene is left open where the match is weak. Clone size is given for some rows only: seen once, a few or many times, or a class if the clone is expanded.

V gene: TRBV6-2/TRBV6-3; J gene: TRBJ2-2; D gene: TRBD2; clone size: NA; CDR3 DNA: TGTGCCAGCAGTAAGACTAGCGGGAAGGCGAACACCGGGGAGCTGTTTTTT; CDR3 protein: CASSKTSGKANTGELFF
V gene: TRBV7-6; J gene: TRBJ2-2; D gene: TRBD1; clone size: NA; CDR3 DNA: TGTGCCAGCAGCTTACAGGGGGCGACGAACACCGGGGAGCTGTTTTTT; CDR3 protein: CASSLQGATNTGELFF
V gene: TRBV7-9; J gene: TRBJ1-4; D gene: NA; clone size: NA; CDR3 DNA: TGTGCCAGCAGCTTGGGGCCACCACATGAAAAACTGTTTTTT; CDR3 protein: CASSLGPPHEKLFF
V gene: TRBV6-5; J gene: TRBJ1-5; D gene: NA; clone size: NA; CDR3 DNA: TGTGCCACTACGTTCCCGGAGCAGCCCCAGCATTTT; CDR3 protein: CATTFPEQPQHF
V gene: TRBV4-1; J gene: TRBJ2-7; D gene: NA; clone size: NA; CDR3 DNA: TGCGCCAGCAGCCAAGATATGCGGGGGCTATTCTCCTACGAGCAGTACTTC; CDR3 protein: CASSQDMRGLFSYEQYF
V gene: TRBV21-1; J gene: TRBJ1-2; D gene: NA; clone size: NA; CDR3 DNA: TGTGCCAGCAGCAAATGGGGACAAGATACTAACTATGGCTACACCTTC; CDR3 protein: CASSKWGQDTNYGYTF
V gene: TRBV9; J gene: TRBJ1-2; D gene: TRBD1; clone size: NA; CDR3 DNA: TGTGCCAGCAGCGTAGCGCAGGACAGGGGTGACTATGGCTACACCTTC; CDR3 protein: CASSVAQDRGDYGYTF
V gene: TRBV19; J gene: TRBJ2-1; D gene: NA; clone size: NA; CDR3 DNA: TGTGCCAGTAGTATCCCTGGCGAGCGGGCCAACAATGAGCAGTTCTTC; CDR3 protein: CASSIPGERANNEQFF
V gene: TRBV5-8; J gene: TRBJ2-3; D gene: TRBD1; clone size: NA; CDR3 DNA: TGTGCCAGCAGCTCCTGGACAGGGGGAGATACGCAGTATTTT; CDR3 protein: CASSSWTGGDTQYF
V gene: TRBV5-5; J gene: TRBJ1-6; D gene: NA; clone size: NA; CDR3 DNA: TGTGCCAGCAGCCCGACGGCGGGGCGGGCTAATTCACCCCTCCACTTT; CDR3 protein: CASSPTAGRANSPLHF
V gene: TRBV7-2; J gene: TRBJ2-7; D gene: NA; clone size: NA; CDR3 DNA: TGTGCCAGCAGCTTAAATGGCAGGGAAGGCGAGCAGTACTTC; CDR3 protein: CASSLNGREGEQYF
V gene: TRBV5-1; J gene: TRBJ2-7; D gene: TRBD2; clone size: NA; CDR3 DNA: TGCGCCAGCAGTCAGGGACTAGCGGGCGGCTACGAGCAGTACTTC; CDR3 protein: CASSQGLAGGYEQYF
V gene: TRBV6-2/TRBV6-3; J gene: TRBJ2-1; D gene: TRBD2; clone size: few; CDR3 DNA: TGTGCCAGCAGTTACGGCGGGAGTCAGAATGAGCAGTTCTTC; CDR3 protein: CASSYGGSQNEQFF
V gene: TRBV6-5; J gene: TRBJ1-2; D gene: NA; clone size: few; CDR3 DNA: TGTGCCAGCAGTTACTCGTCCTCAGGCCCCGCAGGTGGCTACACCTTC; CDR3 protein: CASSYSSSGPAGGYTF
V gene: TRBV24-1; J gene: TRBJ2-3; D gene: TRBD2; clone size: NA; CDR3 DNA: TGTGCCACCAGTACTGGGACTAGCGGGAGTACACTCACAGATACGCAGTATTTT; CDR3 protein: CATSTGTSGSTLTDTQYF
V gene: TRBV7-8; J gene: TRBJ1-5; D gene: NA; clone size: NA; CDR3 DNA: TGTGCCAGCAGCTTAGGGAGACAGTACAATCAGCCCCAGCATTTT; CDR3 protein: CASSLGRQYNQPQHF
V gene: TRBV7-2; J gene: TRBJ2-3; D gene: TRBD2; clone size: NA; CDR3 DNA: TGTGCCAGCAGCTTAGGGGCGGGAGGAATCACAGATACGCAGTATTTT; CDR3 protein: CASSLGAGGITDTQYF
V gene: TRBV6-2/TRBV6-3; J gene: TRBJ2-7; D gene: TRBD1; clone size: NA; CDR3 DNA: TGTGCCAGCAGCCGGGACAGTATTTACGAGCAGTACTTC; CDR3 protein: CASSRDSIYEQYF
V gene: TRBV21-1; J gene: TRBJ1-5; D gene: NA; clone size: NA; CDR3 DNA: TGTGCCAGCAGCGAGGGCAGGCTCAATCAGCCCCAGCATTTT; CDR3 protein: CASSEGRLNQPQHF
V gene: TRBV5-1; J gene: TRBJ1-2; D gene: NA; clone size: NA; CDR3 DNA: TGCGCCAGCAGCTTGGGTGCAGGGCAGAACTATGGCTACACCTTC; CDR3 protein: CASSLGAGQNYGYTF
V gene: TRBV2; J gene: TRBJ2-5; D gene: NA; clone size: NA; CDR3 DNA: TGTGCCAGCAGTACGGTTGGGAGGGAGACCCAGTACTTC; CDR3 protein: CASSTVGRETQYF
V gene: TRBV18; J gene: TRBJ2-5; D gene: TRBD1; clone size: NA; CDR3 DNA: TGTGCCAGCTCCCGGGGACAGAAAGAGACCCAGTACTTC; CDR3 protein: CASSRGQKETQYF
V gene: TRBV6-5; J gene: TRBJ1-1; D gene: NA; clone size: NA; CDR3 DNA: TGTGCCAGCAGAGCCGGAGGTGTGGGCACTGAAGCTTTCTTT; CDR3 protein: CASRAGGVGTEAFF
V gene: TRBV5-1; J gene: TRBJ2-7; D gene: TRBD2; clone size: NA; CDR3 DNA: TGCGCCAGCAGCTTGTCTAGCGGGAAGAACGAGCAGTACTTC; CDR3 protein: CASSLSSGKNEQYF
V gene: TRBV27; J gene: TRBJ1-4; D gene: NA; clone size: NA; CDR3 DNA: TGTGCCAGCAGTGTGACAGGCAATCCTAATGAAAAACTGTTTTTT; CDR3 protein: CASSVTGNPNEKLFF
V gene: TRBV21-1; J gene: TRBJ1-1; D gene: NA; clone size: NA; CDR3 DNA: TGTGCCAGCAGCAGAGTCAGGGATGACACTGAAGCTTTCTTT; CDR3 protein: CASSRVRDDTEAFF
V gene: TRBV18; J gene: TRBJ2-3; D gene: NA; clone size: NA; CDR3 DNA: TGTGCCAGCTCACCAAAGGAGCTAGGTACGCAGTATTTT; CDR3 protein: CASSPKELGTQYF
V gene: TRBV27; J gene: TRBJ1-5; D gene: NA; clone size: NA; CDR3 DNA: TGTGCCAGCAGTTTTCCGAATCAGCCCCAGCATTTT; CDR3 protein: CASSFPNQPQHF
V gene: TRBV12-3/TRBV12-4; J gene: TRBJ1-1; D gene: NA; clone size: NA; CDR3 DNA: TGTGCCAGCAGACCTAGAGGGACTGAAGCTTTCTTT; CDR3 protein: CASRPRGTEAFF
V gene: TRBV5-4; J gene: TRBJ2-5; D gene: TRBD1; clone size: NA; CDR3 DNA: TGTGCCAGCAGCTTGATCTCAGGGGGCGCGGAGACCCAGTACTTC; CDR3 protein: CASSLISGGAETQYF
V gene: TRBV9; J gene: TRBJ1-4; D gene: TRBD1; clone size: NA; CDR3 DNA: TGTGCCAGCGGACAGGGTCTCTCTGAAAAACTGTTTTTT; CDR3 protein: CASGQGLSEKLFF
V gene: TRBV19; J gene: TRBJ2-5; D gene: TRBD2; clone size: once; CDR3 DNA: TGTGCCAGTAGCTTATACAGGGTAGCGGGAGTGGAGGAGACCCAGTACTTC; CDR3 protein: CASSLYRVAGVEETQYF
V gene: TRBV7-9; J gene: TRBJ2-5; D gene: TRBD1; clone size: NA; CDR3 DNA: TGTGCCAGCAGCTTAGACAGGGGGACAGAGACCCAGTACTTC; CDR3 protein: CASSLDRGTETQYF
V gene: TRBV10-3; J gene: TRBJ2-7; D gene: TRBD1; clone size: once; CDR3 DNA: TGTGCCATCAGTCCGGGACAGGGGGCTTGGGAGCAGTACTTC; CDR3 protein: CAISPGQGAWEQYF